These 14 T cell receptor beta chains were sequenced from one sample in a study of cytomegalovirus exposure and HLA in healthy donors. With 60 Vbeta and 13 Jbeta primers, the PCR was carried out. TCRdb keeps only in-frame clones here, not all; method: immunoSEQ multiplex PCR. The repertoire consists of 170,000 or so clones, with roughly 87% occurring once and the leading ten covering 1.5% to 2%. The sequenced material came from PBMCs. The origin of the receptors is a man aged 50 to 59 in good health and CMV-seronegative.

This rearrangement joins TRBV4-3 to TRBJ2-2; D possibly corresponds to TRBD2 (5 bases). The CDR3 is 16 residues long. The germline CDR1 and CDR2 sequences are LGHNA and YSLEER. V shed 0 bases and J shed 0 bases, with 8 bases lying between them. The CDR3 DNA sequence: TGCGCCAGCAGCCAAGAGTCGGGATCGAACACCGGGGAGCTGTTTTTT. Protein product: CASSQESGSNTGELFF.

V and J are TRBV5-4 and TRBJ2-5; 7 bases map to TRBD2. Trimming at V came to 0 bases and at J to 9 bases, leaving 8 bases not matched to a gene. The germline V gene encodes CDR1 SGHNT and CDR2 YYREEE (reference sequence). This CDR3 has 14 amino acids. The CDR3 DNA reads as TGTGCCAGCAGCTTGGGGCCTAGCGGTGAGGCCCAGTACTTC. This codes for CASSLGPSGEAQYF.

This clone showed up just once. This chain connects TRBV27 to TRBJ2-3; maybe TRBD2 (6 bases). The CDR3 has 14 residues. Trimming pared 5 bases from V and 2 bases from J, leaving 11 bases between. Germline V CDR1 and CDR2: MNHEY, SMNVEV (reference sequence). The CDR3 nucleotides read TGTGCCAGCAGTGGGGACTTGATCACAGATACGCAGTATTTT. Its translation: CASSGDLITDTQYF.

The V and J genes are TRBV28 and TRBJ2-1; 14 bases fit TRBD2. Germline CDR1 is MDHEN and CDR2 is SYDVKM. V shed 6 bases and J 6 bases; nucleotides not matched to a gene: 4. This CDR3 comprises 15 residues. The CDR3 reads CASSPGLAGGNEQFF. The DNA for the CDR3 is TGTGCCAGCAGCCCCGGACTAGCGGGGGGCAATGAGCAGTTCTTC. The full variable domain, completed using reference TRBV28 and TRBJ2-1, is DVKVTQSSRYLVKRTGEKVFLECVQDMDHENMFWYRQDPGLGLRLIYFSYDVKMKEKGDIPEGYSVSREKKERFSLILESASTNQTSMYLCASSPGLAGGNEQFFGPGTRLTVL.

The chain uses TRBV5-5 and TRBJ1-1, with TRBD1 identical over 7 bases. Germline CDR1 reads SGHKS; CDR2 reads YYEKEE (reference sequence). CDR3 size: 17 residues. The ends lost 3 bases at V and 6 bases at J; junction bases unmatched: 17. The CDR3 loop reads CASSSVPGGLVRSEAFF. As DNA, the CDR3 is TGTGCCAGCAGCTCCGTCCCAGGGGGGTTAGTGAGGTCTGAAGCTTTCTTT.

CDR3 in amino acids: CASSQDLGNEQFF. The CDR3 nucleotides read TGCGCCAGCAGCCAAGATCTAGGAAATGAGCAGTTCTTC. The rearrangement joins TRBV4-3 to TRBJ2-1, with D unresolved. Trimming removed 0 bases at V and 7 bases at J, with 7 bases between. Germline loops: CDR1 LGHNA, CDR2 YSLEER. This CDR3 spans 13 amino acids.

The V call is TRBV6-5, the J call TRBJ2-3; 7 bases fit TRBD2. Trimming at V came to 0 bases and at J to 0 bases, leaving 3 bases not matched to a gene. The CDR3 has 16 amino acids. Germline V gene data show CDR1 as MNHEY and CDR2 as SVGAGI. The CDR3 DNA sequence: TGTGCCAGCAGTTACTCGGTTAGCGGGAGCACAGATACGCAGTATTTT. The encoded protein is CASSYSVSGSTDTQYF.

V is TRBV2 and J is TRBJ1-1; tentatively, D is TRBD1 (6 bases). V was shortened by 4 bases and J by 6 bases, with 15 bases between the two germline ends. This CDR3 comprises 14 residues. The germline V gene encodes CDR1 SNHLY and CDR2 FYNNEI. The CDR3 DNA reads TGTGCCAGCAGTGTACGACAGGTAATGGCTGAAGCTTTCTTT. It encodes CASSVRQVMAEAFF.

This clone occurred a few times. As DNA, the CDR3 is TGTGCCAGCTCGCAGTCAGGGGCTGGGACTGAAGCTTTCTTT. Translating gives CASSQSGAGTEAFF. V and J are TRBV18 and TRBJ1-1; TRBD1 might be the D (6 bases). Trimming stripped 6 bases from V and 5 bases from J, with 16 bases between. CDR1 is KGHSH and CDR2 is LQKENI in the germline V gene. This CDR3 region has 14 residues.

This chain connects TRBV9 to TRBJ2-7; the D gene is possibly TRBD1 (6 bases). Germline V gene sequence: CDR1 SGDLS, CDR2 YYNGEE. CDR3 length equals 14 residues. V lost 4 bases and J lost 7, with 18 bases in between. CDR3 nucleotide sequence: TGTGCCAGCAGCTTAACGACAGGAGCCCGGGAGCAGTACTTC. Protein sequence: CASSLTTGAREQYF.

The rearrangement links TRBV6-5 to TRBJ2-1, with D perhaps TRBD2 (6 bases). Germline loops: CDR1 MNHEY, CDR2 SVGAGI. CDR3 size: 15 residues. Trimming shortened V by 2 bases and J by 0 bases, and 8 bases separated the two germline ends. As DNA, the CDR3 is TGTGCCAGCAGTTACCTGGGGGGCTCCTACAATGAGCAGTTCTTC. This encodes CASSYLGGSYNEQFF.

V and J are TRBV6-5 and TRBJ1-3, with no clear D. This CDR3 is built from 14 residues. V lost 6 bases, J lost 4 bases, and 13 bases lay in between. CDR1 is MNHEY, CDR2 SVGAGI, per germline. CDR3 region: CASSPEKVGNTIYF. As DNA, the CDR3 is TGTGCCAGCAGCCCGGAGAAGGTCGGAAACACCATATATTTT.

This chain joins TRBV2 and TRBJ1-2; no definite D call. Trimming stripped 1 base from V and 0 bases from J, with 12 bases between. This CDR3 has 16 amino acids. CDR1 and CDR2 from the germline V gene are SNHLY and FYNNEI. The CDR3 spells CASSEGRQRANYGYTF. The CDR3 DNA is TGTGCCAGCAGTGAAGGTCGGCAGCGAGCTAACTATGGCTACACCTTC.

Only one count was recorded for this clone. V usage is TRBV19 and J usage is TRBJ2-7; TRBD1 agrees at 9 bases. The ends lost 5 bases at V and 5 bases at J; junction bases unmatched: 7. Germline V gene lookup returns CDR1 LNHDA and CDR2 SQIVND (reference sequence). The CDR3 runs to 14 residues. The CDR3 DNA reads TGTGCCAGTAGTCTTGACAGGGGGTACGACGAGCAGTACTTC. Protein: CASSLDRGYDEQYF.